One sample yielded the 18 T cell receptor beta chains listed below, sequenced in a study of blood T cell repertoires in COVID-19. Using immunoSEQ multiplex PCR, the repertoire was profiled, and TCRdb retains in-frame clones only, with some absent. Of about 220,000 clones detected, 80% appear once; the ten largest clones hold 10% to 15%. Sequencing was done on a sample of peripheral blood. The source of these receptors is a human donor in a cohort sampled during active COVID-19.

Only a few counts were recorded for this clone. The gene calls are TRBV11-3 and TRBJ2-1, with TRBD2 matching over 7 bases. J was trimmed by 6 bases and V by 1 base; bases with no gene match: 6. Germline V gene lookup returns CDR1 SGHNT and CDR2 YENEEA. The CDR3 contains 15 residues. The chain's CDR3 is CASSLAASGPNEQFF. The CDR3 region has the DNA TGTGCCAGCAGCTTAGCGGCTAGCGGCCCCAATGAGCAGTTCTTC.

Written as DNA, the CDR3 is TGTGCCAGCAGCGGAGGGGGACAGGGGGCGACCTCCTACGAGCAGTACTTC. This translates into CASSGGGQGATSYEQYF. The chain is built from TRBV7-9 and TRBJ2-7; the match to TRBD1 covers 12 bases. The CDR3 spans 17 residues. Germline V gives CDR1 SEHNR, CDR2 FQNEAQ (reference sequence). The V gene end was trimmed by 5 bases and the J gene end by 0 bases; junction bases not matched to a gene: 8.

V is TRBV4-1 and J is TRBJ2-7; D is possibly TRBD2 (6 bases). The CDR3 length is 15 residues. Germline-derived CDR1 and CDR2 are MGHRA and YSYEKL. V lost 0 bases and J 1 base, leaving 10 bases between the germline ends. The CDR3 DNA reads as TGCGCCAGCAGCCAAGAGGGGGACTTATCCTACGAGCAGTACTTC. This sequence encodes CASSQEGDLSYEQYF.

CDR3 sequence: CASSPPRKAANYNEQFF. As DNA, the CDR3 is TGTGCCAGCTCACCACCGCGGAAAGCGGCAAATTACAATGAGCAGTTCTTC. The chain is built from TRBV18 and TRBJ2-1; D is possibly TRBD2 (5 bases). The V gene's germline CDR1 is KGHSH and CDR2 LQKENI. The CDR3 is 17 residues long. V dropped 0 bases and J dropped 4 bases, with 16 bases sitting between them.

In DNA, the CDR3 is TGTGCCCGGGGGTTCCGCACAGATACGCAGTATTTT. This sequence encodes CARGFRTDTQYF. The chain combines TRBV6-5 with TRBJ2-3; possibly TRBD2 for D (6 bases). Germline V gene data show CDR1 as MNHEY and CDR2 as SVGAGI. Trimming took off 11 bases at V and 1 base at J, with 10 bases between the two ends. There are 12 residues in the CDR3.

V and J are TRBV6-2 or TRBV6-3 and TRBJ2-5, with 10 bases lining up with TRBD2. V was clipped by 5 bases and J by 7 bases; unmatched bases: 10. Germline V CDR1 and CDR2: MNHEY, SVGEGT. The length of the CDR3 is 15 residues. Here the CDR3 reads CASSQRGGLFGTQYF. The CDR3 DNA reads as TGTGCCAGCAGTCAGCGGGGGGGCCTTTTTGGGACCCAGTACTTC.

The genes are TRBV6-5 and TRBJ2-1; tentatively, D is TRBD2 (5 bases). The CDR3 is 12 amino acids. CDR1 is MNHEY, CDR2 SVGAGI, per germline. V was cut by 4 bases and J by 10 bases, with 11 bases left in between. The CDR3: CASSFVPGEQFF. The CDR3 DNA sequence: TGTGCCAGCAGTTTCGTTCCGGGAGAGCAGTTCTTC.

This clone was picked up a small number of times. The gene calls are TRBV2 and TRBJ1-5; 10 bases align to TRBD1. Germline CDR1 reads SNHLY; CDR2 reads FYNNEI. V shed 5 bases and J 5 bases; nucleotides not matched to a gene: 6. The CDR3 loop spans 15 amino acids. This chain's CDR3 is CASSPGTGVHQPQHF. The CDR3, as DNA: TGTGCCAGCAGTCCCGGGACAGGGGTACATCAGCCCCAGCATTTT.

This chain links TRBV4-2 with TRBJ2-3, with 8 bases lining up with TRBD2. Germline V gives CDR1 LGHNA, CDR2 YNFKEQ. This CDR3 comprises 16 residues. The V and J ends lost 0 bases and 5 bases, in that order; junction bases with no gene match: 7. The CDR3 DNA is TGTGCCAGCAGCCAAGATAGAGCGGGGGCGAGAGATACGCAGTATTTT. This encodes CASSQDRAGARDTQYF.

CDR3: CASSSKNSRGTTPLHF. In DNA form, the CDR3 reads TGTGCCAGCAGCTCAAAAAACAGTAGGGGTACGACACCCCTCCACTTT. The gene calls are TRBV7-6 and TRBJ1-6; possibly TRBD1 for D (5 bases). Germline CDR1 SGHVS, CDR2 FNYEAQ. This CDR3 region has 16 residues. The germline V and J ends were trimmed by 4 bases and 11 bases, with 21 bases remaining between them.

The rearrangement links TRBV7-2 to TRBJ2-5; perhaps TRBD2 as D (5 bases). Trimming cost V 7 bases and J 2 bases, with 14 bases left between them. This CDR3 has 14 residues. In germline, CDR1 is SGHTA, CDR2 FQGNSA. This chain's CDR3 is CASTLGSTQETQYF. The DNA of the CDR3 is TGTGCCAGCACTCTTGGGAGTACTCAAGAGACCCAGTACTTC.

The chain employs TRBV21-1 and TRBJ2-5; the table's TRBD2 call for D was not verified on the DNA. TRBV21-1 is listed as a pseudogene. CDR3 length equals 16 residues. CDR3: CASTGTSGGVQETQYF. The CDR3 DNA reads as TGTGCCAGCACCGGGACTAGCGGGGGGGTCCAAGAGACCCAGTACTTC.

The gene calls are TRBV5-1 and TRBJ2-2, with D maybe TRBD2 (5 bases). Germline V gene data show CDR1 as SGHRS and CDR2 as YFSETQ. Trimming stripped 1 base from V and 5 bases from J, with 12 bases between. The CDR3 is 15 amino acids. Written as DNA, the CDR3 is TGCGCCAGCAGCTTGCCAACTAGAAGGACCGGGGAGCTGTTTTTT. This sequence encodes CASSLPTRRTGELFF.

The CDR3 protein is CASSLGGQEGSYNSPLHF. CDR3 nucleotide sequence: TGTGCCAGCAGCTTGGGAGGACAGGAGGGCTCCTATAATTCACCCCTCCACTTT. The chain has TRBV5-6 and TRBJ1-6; 7 bases map to TRBD1. This CDR3 spans 18 amino acids. Germline V lookup: CDR1 SGHDT, CDR2 YYEEEE. V lost 0 bases, J lost 0 bases, and 6 bases stayed unmatched.

This chain links TRBV3-1 (or the pseudogene TRBV3-2) with TRBJ2-4; 7 bases align to TRBD1. Per the germline V gene, CDR1 is LGHDT and CDR2 is YNNKEL (reference sequence). This CDR3 spans 15 amino acids. After removal of 4 bases from V and 3 bases from J, the junction contained 6 bases not matched to a gene. The DNA of the CDR3 is TGTGCCAGCAGCCTCGAGGGGGCTGGCAAAAACATTCAGTACTTC. As protein: CASSLEGAGKNIQYF.

This sequence joins TRBV10-2 and TRBJ2-7; 12 positions agree with TRBD2. After removal of 6 bases from V and 6 bases from J, the junction contained 21 bases not matched to a gene. Germline CDR1 reads WSHSY; CDR2 reads SAAADI. The CDR3 spans 19 residues. The CDR3 protein is CASSQPGEGLAGGPGEQYF. The CDR3 nucleotides are TGCGCCAGCAGCCAACCCGGCGAGGGGCTAGCGGGAGGGCCGGGCGAGCAGTACTTC.

V gene TRBV7-9 combines with J gene TRBJ1-3; D is unresolved. V was cut by 4 bases and J by 0 bases, with 10 bases left in between. Per the germline V gene, CDR1 is SEHNR and CDR2 is FQNEAQ (reference sequence). This CDR3 spans 15 amino acids. The CDR3 loop reads CASSYGESSGNTIYF. CDR3 bases: TGTGCCAGCAGCTATGGGGAGAGCTCTGGAAACACCATATATTTT.

The rearrangement links TRBV3-1 (or the pseudogene TRBV3-2) to TRBJ1-3; 7 bases line up with TRBD1. The CDR3 has 17 amino acids. CDR1 LGHDT and CDR2 YNNKEL come from the germline V gene (reference sequence). Trimming took 1 base from V and 0 from J; bases not matched to a gene: 6. The CDR3 region has the DNA TGTGCCAGCAGCCAAGGGTGGGACAGAGACTCTGGAAACACCATATATTTT. Translation: CASSQGWDRDSGNTIYF.